The T cell receptor (beta chain) under discussion was sequenced for a study of beta chain features in type 1 diabetes. Expressed TCRB transcripts were sequenced because the entire RNA isolate underwent reverse transcription. Assay used: immunoSEQ multiplex PCR; TCRdb lists only in-frame clones, some missing. The sample contains approximately 140,000 clones, approximately 9.8% of which appear only once. Germline V gives CDR1 SGHDT, CDR2 YYEEEE. This CDR3 has 15 residues. V was shortened by 2 bases and J by 4 bases, with 16 bases between the two germline ends. This TCR was sampled from a woman in her thirties or forties in good health. V and J are TRBV5-6 and TRBJ2-7, with D possibly TRBD1 on 6 matching bases. Sequences were obtained from central memory CD4+ T cells from blood. This chain's CDR3 is CASSLGVGQLYEQYF. The CDR3 DNA sequence: TGTGCCAGCAGCTTAGGGGTGGGACAACTTTACGAGCAGTACTTC.